This section outlines one TCR beta chain sequence together with its context. This CDR3 has 14 residues. CDR1 and CDR2 (germline): MNHEY, SVGAGI. Trimming took 6 bases from V and 6 from J, leaving 14 bases between them. This sample is part of a study of blood T cell repertoires in COVID-19. Study-wide context: Samples of COVID-19 (acute and convalescent) were obtained from the United States, Italy and Spain. Sample material is recorded as cDNA or gDNA derived from T cells, B-cell-depleted T cells, or PBMCs.

This table comes from immunoSEQ multiplex PCR, and its TCRdb copy is limited to in-frame clones, with some not included. In the table there are under 80,000 clones, 85% of which are singletons. The sequenced sample consisted of peripheral blood. The genes are TRBV6-5 and TRBJ2-2; possible D gene TRBD2, 5 bases. The origin of this receptor is a man between 65 and 85 years old with acute or convalescent COVID-19. CDR3 protein: CASRRLAMSGELFF. CDR3 DNA: TGTGCCAGCAGGCGTCTAGCTATGTCCGGGGAGCTGTTTTTT.